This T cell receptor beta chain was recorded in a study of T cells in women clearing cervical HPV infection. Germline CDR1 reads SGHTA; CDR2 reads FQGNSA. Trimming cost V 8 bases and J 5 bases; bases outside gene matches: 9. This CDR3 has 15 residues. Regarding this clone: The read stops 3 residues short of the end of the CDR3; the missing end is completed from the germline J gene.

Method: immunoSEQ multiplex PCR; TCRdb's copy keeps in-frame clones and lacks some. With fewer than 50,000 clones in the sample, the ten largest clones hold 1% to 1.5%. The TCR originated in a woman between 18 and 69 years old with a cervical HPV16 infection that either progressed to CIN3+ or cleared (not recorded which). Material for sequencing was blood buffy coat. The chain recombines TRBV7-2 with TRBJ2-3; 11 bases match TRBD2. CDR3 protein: CASDLSGRALDTQYF. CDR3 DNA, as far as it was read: TGTGCCAGCGACCTTAGCGGGAGGGCCTTAGATACG.